This is a list of T cell receptor beta chains from one sample in a study of OX40 agonist ivuxolimab in advanced cancers. The repertoire was sequenced with immunoSEQ multiplex PCR; TCRdb's copy has only in-frame clones and lacks some. The sample carries about 73,000 clones, 85% to 90% recorded once. Material: CD4+ or CD8+ T cells sorted from blood, obtained in a trial of the OX40 agonist ivuxolimab. The receptor source for this set is an adult with an advanced solid tumor such as melanoma, head and neck, liver or kidney cancer. CDR3s include the opening cysteine and the closing phenylalanine or tryptophan. A D gene is named only where the DNA matches it firmly. Where a row states a size, it is once, few, many or the class of an expanded clone; other rows omit it.

>TRBJ2-5|.|15|TRBD1|TRBV15
CATADLTGGQETQYF
TGTGCCACCGCAGACCTGACAGGGGGCCAAGAGACCCAGTACTTC
>TRBJ1-1|few|16|.|TRBV18
CASSPLPGREFTEAFF
TGTGCCAGCTCACCACTTCCAGGGAGAGAATTCACTGAAGCTTTCTTT
>TRBJ2-1|.|11|.|TRBV6-6
CASGRGVVQFF
TGTGCCAGCGGGAGAGGGGTAGTGCAGTTCTTC
>TRBJ2-7|.|12|.|TRBV7-9
CASTPAGYEQYF
TGTGCCAGCACCCCCGCGGGGTACGAGCAGTACTTC
>TRBJ2-7|.|18|TRBD2|TRBV5-1
CASSTPPTASGYSYEQYF
TGCGCCAGCAGCACCCCGCCCACCGCTAGCGGTTACTCCTACGAGCAGTACTTC
>TRBJ1-4|.|16|TRBD1|TRBV5-6
CASSLTRTGGEEKLFF
TGTGCCAGCAGCTTGACCAGGACAGGGGGAGAAGAAAAACTGTTTTTT
>TRBJ2-3|.|15|.|TRBV13
CASSPRGRGTDTQYF
TGTGCCAGCAGCCCACGAGGGCGGGGCACAGATACGCAGTATTTT
>TRBJ2-2|.|16|TRBD1|TRBV5-1
CASSNRQGPFTGELFF
TGCGCCAGCAGCAACAGACAGGGGCCTTTCACCGGGGAGCTGTTTTTT
>TRBJ2-3|.|14|.|TRBV6-1
CASSEGGSTDTQYF
TGTGCCAGCAGTGAAGGGGGGAGCACAGATACGCAGTATTTT
>TRBJ1-1|.|12|.|TRBV5-3
CARSCGNTEAFF
TGTGCCAGAAGCTGCGGGAACACTGAAGCTTTCTTT
>TRBJ1-5|.|16|TRBD1|TRBV28
CASSYVWGQGNQPQHF
TGTGCCAGCAGTTACGTCTGGGGACAGGGAAATCAGCCCCAGCATTTT
>TRBJ2-3|few|16|TRBD1|TRBV5-1
CASSLADRGSTDTQYF
TGCGCCAGCAGCTTGGCAGACAGGGGGAGCACAGATACGCAGTATTTT
>TRBJ2-5|.|14|.|TRBV9
CASSAVGGPETQYF
TGTGCCAGCAGCGCAGTGGGCGGCCCGGAGACCCAGTACTTC
>TRBJ2-5|.|15|TRBD2|TRBV15
CATSRGKREGETQYF
TGTGCCACCAGCAGAGGGAAGCGGGAGGGAGAGACCCAGTACTTC
>TRBJ2-1|.|13|.|TRBV5-4
CASSPDIRVEQFF
TGTGCCAGCAGTCCGGACATCCGGGTGGAGCAGTTCTTC
>TRBJ1-4|.|10|.|TRBV6-1
CATGHEKLFF
TGTGCCACAGGGCATGAAAAACTGTTTTTT
>TRBJ2-4|.|11|.|TRBV5-5
CASSLDLRLYF
TGTGCCAGCAGTTTAGATCTACGTCTGTACTTC
>TRBJ1-6|once|16|TRBD1|TRBV27
CASSLKGQGNNSPLHF
TGTGCCAGCAGTTTAAAAGGACAGGGGAATAATTCACCCCTCCACTTT
>TRBJ1-1|.|15|TRBD1|TRBV5-1
CASSPQGALWTEAFF
TGCGCCAGCAGTCCCCAGGGGGCGCTTTGGACTGAAGCTTTCTTT
>TRBJ1-1|.|19|TRBD1|TRBV10-1
CASSESTRDRAAVNTEAFF
TGCGCCAGCAGTGAGTCGACTCGGGACAGGGCAGCAGTTAACACTGAAGCTTTCTTT
>TRBJ2-6|.|18|TRBD2|TRBV2
CASSDLLAGVFGANVLTF
TGTGCCAGCAGTGACCTGCTAGCGGGAGTGTTCGGGGCCAACGTCCTGACTTTC
>TRBJ1-3|.|16|.|TRBV6-6
CASSVGHSLSGNTIYF
TGTGCCAGCAGCGTGGGACACTCACTTTCTGGAAACACCATATATTTT
>TRBJ1-1|.|14|.|TRBV14
CASSQVRGSTEAFF
TGTGCCAGCAGCCAAGTCAGGGGCAGCACTGAAGCTTTCTTT
>TRBJ2-1|.|17|.|TRBV5-5
CASSLPGTLSSYNEQFF
TGTGCCAGCAGCTTACCCGGGACTTTGAGCTCCTACAATGAGCAGTTCTTC
>TRBJ2-3|.|19|TRBD2|TRBV5-1
CASSHPNASSGSRTDTQYF
TGCGCCAGCAGCCACCCAAACGCATCTAGCGGGAGTAGAACAGATACGCAGTATTTT
>TRBJ2-5|.|11|.|TRBV2
CASVRGETQYF
TGTGCCAGCGTCAGGGGAGAGACCCAGTACTTC
>TRBJ1-2|.|14|.|TRBV19
CASSIPPGDYGYTF
TGTGCCAGTAGTATCCCGCCAGGGGACTATGGCTACACCTTC
>TRBJ1-2|.|11|.|TRBV20-1
CSADWGPGYTF
TGCAGTGCCGATTGGGGCCCTGGCTACACCTTC
>TRBJ2-7|once|14|TRBD2|TRBV5-1
CASSQTSGRYEQYF
TGCGCCAGCAGTCAGACTAGCGGGCGTTACGAGCAGTACTTC
>TRBJ2-5|.|15|.|TRBV10-2
CASSETGGTQETQYF
TGCGCCAGCAGTGAGACAGGCGGGACCCAAGAGACCCAGTACTTC
>TRBJ2-2|.|12|.|TRBV10-1
CASSPTTGELFF
TGCGCCAGCAGTCCGACAACCGGGGAGCTGTTTTTT
>TRBJ1-5|medium-sized|12|.|TRBV19
CASSIGRQPQHF
TGTGCCAGTAGTATCGGGCGGCAGCCCCAGCATTTT
>TRBJ2-3|.|13|.|TRBV7-2
CASSVELTDTQYF
TGTGCCAGCAGCGTGGAGCTGACAGATACGCAGTATTTT
>TRBJ2-1|.|15|.|TRBV29-1
CSVEGWGGRNNEQFF
TGCAGCGTTGAAGGATGGGGTGGGCGGAACAATGAGCAGTTCTTC
>TRBJ2-6|.|16|.|TRBV5-4
CASSLGATSWANVLTF
TGTGCCAGCAGCTTGGGGGCTACGAGCTGGGCCAACGTCCTGACTTTC